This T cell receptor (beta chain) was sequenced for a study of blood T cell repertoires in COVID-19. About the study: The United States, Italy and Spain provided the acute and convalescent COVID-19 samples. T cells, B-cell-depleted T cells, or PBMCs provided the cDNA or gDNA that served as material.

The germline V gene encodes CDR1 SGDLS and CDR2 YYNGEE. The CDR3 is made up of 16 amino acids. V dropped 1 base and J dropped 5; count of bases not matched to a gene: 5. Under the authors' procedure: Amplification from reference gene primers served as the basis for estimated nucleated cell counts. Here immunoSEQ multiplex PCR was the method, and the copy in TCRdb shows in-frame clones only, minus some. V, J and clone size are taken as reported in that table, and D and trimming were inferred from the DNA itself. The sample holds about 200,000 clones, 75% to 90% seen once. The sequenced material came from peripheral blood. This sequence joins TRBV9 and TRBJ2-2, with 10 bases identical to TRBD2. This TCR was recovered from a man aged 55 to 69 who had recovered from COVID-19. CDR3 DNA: TGTGCCAGCAGCGTAAATAGCGGGAGGTATACCGGGGAGCTGTTTTTT. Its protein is CASSVNSGRYTGELFF.